The table lists the clone carrying this TCR beta chain with a few counts. Its antigen is unidentified. With a J-beta primer mix and a sample-barcoded 5' primer, a second PCR ran roughly 7 to 11 cycles. TCRdb re-derived calls from the 5' RACE reads in MiXCR, one entry per CDR3 protein. The table lists 800,000 or so distinct CDR3 sequences, 35% to 60% of them singletons. This entry belongs to a study of blood T cells in healthy people across ages. The V gene lost 4 bases and the J gene lost 5 bases, with 14 bases spanning the gap. The CDR3 consists of 14 residues. Germline CDR1 reads SGHTA; CDR2 reads FQGNSA. The study, taken as a whole, reports: Unsorted PBMC input precluded a conclusive naive versus antigen-experienced comparison.

Input material: blood. This chain uses TRBV7-2 with TRBJ2-5; D might be TRBD1 or TRBD2, each matching 5 bases. The TCR comes from a man older than 75 in good health. The CDR3 nucleotides read TGTGCCAGCAGCTCGGGACCGAATAGCGAGACCCAGTACTTC. Protein product: CASSSGPNSETQYF.